This T cell receptor (beta chain) was sequenced in a study of cytotoxic CD8 clonotypes in ibrutinib-treated CLL. Study-wide context: On average, approximately 95,000 productive rearrangements and 260,000 or so productive templates per sample. Study-level results: Clonality measured at baseline exceeded age-matched healthy donors, tracking circulating CD8+ T-cell counts. Public clonotypes were uncommon and contracted or stayed stable on treatment.

In the case of this clone: Its target is not known.

Here immunoSEQ multiplex PCR was the method, and the copy in TCRdb shows in-frame clones only, minus some. The data hold some 150,000 clones, with 79% observed a single time. Trimming cost V 4 bases and J 8 bases; bases outside gene matches: 8. The CDR3 has 14 amino acids. The germline gives CDR1 MNHEY, CDR2 SMNVEV (reference sequence). From cryopreserved PBMCs came about 2.1 micrograms of genomic DNA used for TCR beta libraries. The source was PBMCs, collected after 12 months of ibrutinib treatment. The chain is built from TRBV27 and TRBJ1-2; TRBD1 agrees at 9 bases. The source of this sequence is a human donor with chronic lymphocytic leukemia. CDR3 residues: CASSSYRGLRGYTF. In DNA form, the CDR3 reads TGTGCCAGCAGTTCCTACAGGGGGCTTAGGGGCTACACCTTC.